This section outlines one T cell receptor beta chain sequence together with its context. Per the germline V gene, CDR1 is MNHNY and CDR2 is SVGAGI (reference sequence). With 6 bases clipped from V and 5 bases from J, the junction kept 8 bases outside the gene matches. This CDR3 has 15 residues. This table comes from immunoSEQ multiplex PCR, and its TCRdb copy is limited to in-frame clones, with some not included. The top ten hold roughly 13% of the sample, which has around 190,000 clones, 84% seen once. The sample originates from a study of blood T cell repertoires in COVID-19. The specimen sequenced was peripheral blood. This chain uses TRBV6-6 with TRBJ2-1; TRBD1 matches 9 bases. The sequence came from a human donor in a cohort sampled during active COVID-19. The CDR3 sequence: CASSSHRDRDNEQFF. CDR3 coding DNA: TGTGCCAGCAGCTCACACCGGGACAGGGACAATGAGCAGTTCTTC.